This TCR beta chain was documented in a study of OX40 agonist ivuxolimab in advanced cancers. Findings and limits, study-wide: The work left the antigen specificity of expanded peripheral T cells undetermined. In general, CD8+ T cells held more expanded clones than CD4+ did, on average.

Germline-derived CDR1 and CDR2 are SGHNT and YYREEE (reference sequence). The CDR3 sequence is 13 residues long. V was trimmed by 4 bases and J by 4 bases, leaving 10 bases between them. The protocol was immunoSEQ multiplex PCR, while the TCRdb copy is restricted to in-frame clones and leaves out a portion. The repertoire holds fewer than 35,000 clones, more than 80% seen once, with about 20% in the top ten. With regard to this clone: Its antigen is not known.

The source was CD4+ or CD8+ T cells sorted from blood, collected in a trial of the OX40 agonist ivuxolimab. The sequence came from an adult with an advanced solid tumor such as melanoma, head and neck, liver or kidney cancer. The chain is built from TRBV5-4 and TRBJ2-3, with D tentatively TRBD2 (6 bases). The CDR3 sequence: CASSGGAADTQYF. The CDR3 nucleotides read TGTGCCAGCAGCGGAGGGGCGGCAGATACGCAGTATTTT.